This entry features one TCR beta chain sequence. This specimen comes from a study of blood T cell repertoires in COVID-19. Study overall: Researchers got acute and convalescent COVID-19 samples from the United States, Italy and Spain.

In the original processing: The assay estimated nucleated cells by amplifying reference gene primers. Produced via immunoSEQ multiplex PCR; TCRdb's table is partial and in-frame only. D and trimming come from the DNA, and the V and J calls and clone size come from that table. Among under 350,000 clones listed, around 89% were seen once. Material for sequencing was peripheral blood. The clonotype was recovered from a man aged 35 to 55 with acute or convalescent COVID-19.

CDR3: CASSERGVSNQPQHF. In nucleotides, the CDR3 is TGTGCCAGCAGTGAGCGGGGGGTTAGCAATCAGCCCCAGCATTTT. The chain couples TRBV2 to TRBJ1-5, with D possibly being TRBD1 (5 bases). This CDR3 contains 15 residues. Germline assignment: CDR1 SNHLY and CDR2 FYNNEI. Trimming removed 3 bases from V and 0 bases from J, with 9 bases in between.